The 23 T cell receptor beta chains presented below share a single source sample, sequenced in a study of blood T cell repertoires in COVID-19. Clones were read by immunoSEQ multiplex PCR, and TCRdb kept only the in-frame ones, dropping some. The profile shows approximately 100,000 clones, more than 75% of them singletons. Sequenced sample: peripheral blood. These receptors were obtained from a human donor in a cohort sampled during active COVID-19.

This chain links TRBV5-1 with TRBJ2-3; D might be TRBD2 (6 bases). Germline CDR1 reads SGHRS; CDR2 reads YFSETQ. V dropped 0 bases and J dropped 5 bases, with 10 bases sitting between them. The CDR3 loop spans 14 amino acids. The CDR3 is CASSLATEGDTQYF. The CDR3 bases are TGCGCCAGCAGCTTGGCCACGGAGGGAGATACGCAGTATTTT.

The CDR3 reads CASSLDRVEGTQYF. The CDR3 DNA is TGTGCCAGCAGCTTAGATCGGGTAGAGGGGACCCAGTACTTC. The rearrangement uses TRBV11-2 and TRBJ2-5; D perhaps matches TRBD2 (5 bases). The CDR3 runs to 14 residues. Trimming pared 0 bases from V and 7 bases from J, leaving 12 bases between. The germline CDR1 and CDR2 sequences are SGHAT and FQNNGV.

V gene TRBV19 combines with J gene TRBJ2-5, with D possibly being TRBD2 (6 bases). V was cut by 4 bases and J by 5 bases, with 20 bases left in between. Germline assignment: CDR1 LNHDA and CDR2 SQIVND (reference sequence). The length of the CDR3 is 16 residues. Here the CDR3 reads CASSTLPGGAGETQYF. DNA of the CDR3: TGTGCCAGTAGTACTCTCCCCGGGGGAGCAGGGGAGACCCAGTACTTC.

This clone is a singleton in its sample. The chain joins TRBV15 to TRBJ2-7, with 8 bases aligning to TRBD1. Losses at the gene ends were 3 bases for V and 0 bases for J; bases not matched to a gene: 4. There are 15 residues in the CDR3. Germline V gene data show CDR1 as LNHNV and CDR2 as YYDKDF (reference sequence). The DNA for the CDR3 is TGTGCCACCAGCAGCCCGACAGGGGTCTCCTACGAGCAGTACTTC. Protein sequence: CATSSPTGVSYEQYF.

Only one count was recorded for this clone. DNA for the CDR3: TGTGCCAGCAGTGACGTAGCGGGGTCGCCAGATACGCAGTATTTT. Residues: CASSDVAGSPDTQYF. The chain is built from TRBV6-4 and TRBJ2-3; TRBD2 matches 8 bases. Germline values: CDR1 MRHNA, CDR2 SNTAGT. The CDR3 totals 15 residues. Losses at the gene ends were 2 bases for V and 4 bases for J; bases not matched to a gene: 5.

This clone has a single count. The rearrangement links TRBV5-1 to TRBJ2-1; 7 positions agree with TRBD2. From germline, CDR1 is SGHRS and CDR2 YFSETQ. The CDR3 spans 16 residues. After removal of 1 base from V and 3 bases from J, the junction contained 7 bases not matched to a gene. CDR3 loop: CASSLWLGGSYNEQFF. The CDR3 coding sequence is TGCGCCAGCAGCTTGTGGCTAGGCGGGAGCTACAATGAGCAGTTCTTC.

The CDR3 sequence: CASSIRDRLNTEAFF. As DNA, the CDR3 is TGTGCCAGTAGCATCCGGGACAGGTTGAACACTGAAGCTTTCTTT. The chain uses TRBV19 and TRBJ1-1, with 8 bases fitting TRBD1. With 6 bases clipped from V and 0 bases from J, the junction kept 6 bases outside the gene matches. Germline CDR1 LNHDA, CDR2 SQIVND (reference sequence). CDR3 length equals 15 residues.

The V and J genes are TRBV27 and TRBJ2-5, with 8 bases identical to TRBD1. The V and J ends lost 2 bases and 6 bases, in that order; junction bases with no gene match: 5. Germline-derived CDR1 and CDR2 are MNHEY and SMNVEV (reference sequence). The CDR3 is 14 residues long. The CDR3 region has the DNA TGTGCCAGCAGTTTAGACTGGACAGGGAAGACCCAGTACTTC. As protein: CASSLDWTGKTQYF.

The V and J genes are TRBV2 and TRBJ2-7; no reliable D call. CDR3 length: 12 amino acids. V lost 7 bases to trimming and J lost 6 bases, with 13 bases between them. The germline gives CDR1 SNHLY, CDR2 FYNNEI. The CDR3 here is CASTRVVSEQYF. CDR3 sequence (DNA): TGTGCCAGCACCCGCGTAGTCTCCGAGCAGTACTTC.

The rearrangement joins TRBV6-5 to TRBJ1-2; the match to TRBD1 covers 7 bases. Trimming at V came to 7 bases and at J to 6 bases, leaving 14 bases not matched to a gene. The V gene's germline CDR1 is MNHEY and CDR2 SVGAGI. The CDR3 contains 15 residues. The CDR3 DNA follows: TGTGCCAGCAACAGTGGGGCGGCAGGGGGTAATGGCTACACCTTC. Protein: CASNSGAAGGNGYTF.

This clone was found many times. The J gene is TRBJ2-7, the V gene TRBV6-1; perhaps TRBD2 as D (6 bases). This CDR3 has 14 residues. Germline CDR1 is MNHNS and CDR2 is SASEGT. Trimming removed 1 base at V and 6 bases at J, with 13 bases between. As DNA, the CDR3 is TGTGCCAGCAGTGAAGGCCTAAGGGGAGGCGAGCAGTACTTC. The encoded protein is CASSEGLRGGEQYF.

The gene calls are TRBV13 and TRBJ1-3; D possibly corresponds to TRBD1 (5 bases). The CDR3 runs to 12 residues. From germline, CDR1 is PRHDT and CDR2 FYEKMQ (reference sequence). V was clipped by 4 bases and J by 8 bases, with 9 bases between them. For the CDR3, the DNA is TGTGCCAGCAGCTATGGGGCGGACACCATATATTTT. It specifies CASSYGADTIYF. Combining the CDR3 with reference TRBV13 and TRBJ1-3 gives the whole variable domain AAGVIQSPRHLIKEKRETATLKCYPIPRHDTVYWYQQGPGQDPQFLISFYEKMQSDKGSIPDRFSAQQFSDYHSELNMSSLELGDSALYFCASSYGADTIYFGEGSWLTVV.

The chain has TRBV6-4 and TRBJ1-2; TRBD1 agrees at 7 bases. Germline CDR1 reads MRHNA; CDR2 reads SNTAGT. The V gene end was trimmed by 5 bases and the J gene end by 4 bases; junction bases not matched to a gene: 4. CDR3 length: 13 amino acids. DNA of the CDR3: TGTGCCAGCAGTCCAGGGGGATCCTATGGCTACACCTTC. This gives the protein CASSPGGSYGYTF.

In DNA, the CDR3 is TGTGCCTCATCCCGGCCAGGGGGAGGAACTGAAGCTTTCTTT. It translates to CASSRPGGGTEAFF. The rearrangement uses TRBV7-3 and TRBJ1-1; 7 positions agree with TRBD1. Trimming cost V 11 bases and J 5 bases; bases outside gene matches: 14. The CDR3 spans 14 residues. CDR1 and CDR2 from the germline V gene are SGHTA and FQGTGA.

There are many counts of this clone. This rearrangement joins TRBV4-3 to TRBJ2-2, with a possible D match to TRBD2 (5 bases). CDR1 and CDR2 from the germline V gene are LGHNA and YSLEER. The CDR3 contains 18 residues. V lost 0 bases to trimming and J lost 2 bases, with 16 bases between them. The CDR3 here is CASSQESPAAINTGELFF. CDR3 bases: TGCGCCAGCAGCCAAGAATCCCCAGCGGCTATTAACACCGGGGAGCTGTTTTTT.

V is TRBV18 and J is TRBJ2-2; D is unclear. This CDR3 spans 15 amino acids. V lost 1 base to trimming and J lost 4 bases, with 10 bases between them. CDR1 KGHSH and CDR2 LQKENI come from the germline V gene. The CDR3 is CASSPRAPSTGELFF. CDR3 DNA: TGTGCCAGCTCACCACGGGCTCCGTCCACCGGGGAGCTGTTTTTT.

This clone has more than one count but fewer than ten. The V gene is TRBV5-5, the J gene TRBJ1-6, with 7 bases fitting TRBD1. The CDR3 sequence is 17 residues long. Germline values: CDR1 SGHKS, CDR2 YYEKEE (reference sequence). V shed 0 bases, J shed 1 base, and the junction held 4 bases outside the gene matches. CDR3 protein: CASSLAAGGSYNSPLHF. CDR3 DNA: TGTGCCAGCAGCTTGGCGGCAGGGGGATCCTATAATTCACCCCTCCACTTT.

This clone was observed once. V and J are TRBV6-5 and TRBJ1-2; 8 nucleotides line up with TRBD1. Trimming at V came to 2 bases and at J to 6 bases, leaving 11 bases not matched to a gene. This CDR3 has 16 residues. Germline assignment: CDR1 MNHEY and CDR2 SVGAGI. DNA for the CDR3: TGTGCCAGCAGTTACGGGACAGGCCTATTGTCGGATGGCTACACCTTC. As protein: CASSYGTGLLSDGYTF.

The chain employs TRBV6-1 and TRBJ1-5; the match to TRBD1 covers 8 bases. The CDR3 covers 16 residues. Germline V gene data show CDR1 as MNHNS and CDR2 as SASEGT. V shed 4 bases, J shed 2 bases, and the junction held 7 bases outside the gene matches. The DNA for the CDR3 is TGTGCCAGCAGTGGCGAGAGGGGACAGGGCAATCAGCCCCAGCATTTT. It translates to CASSGERGQGNQPQHF.

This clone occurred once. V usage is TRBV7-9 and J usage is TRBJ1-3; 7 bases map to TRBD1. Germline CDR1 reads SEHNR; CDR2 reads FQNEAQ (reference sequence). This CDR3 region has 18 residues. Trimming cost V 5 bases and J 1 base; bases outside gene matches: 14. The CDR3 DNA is TGTGCCAGCAGCCCCGGGACAGCCACTTACGGGTCTGGAAACACCATATATTTT. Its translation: CASSPGTATYGSGNTIYF. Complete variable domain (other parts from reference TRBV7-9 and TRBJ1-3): DTGVSQNPRHKITKRGQNVTFRCDPISEHNRLYWYRQTLGQGPEFLTYFQNEAQLEKSRLLSDRFSAERPKGSFSTLEIQRTEQGDSAMYLCASSPGTATYGSGNTIYFGEGSWLTVV.

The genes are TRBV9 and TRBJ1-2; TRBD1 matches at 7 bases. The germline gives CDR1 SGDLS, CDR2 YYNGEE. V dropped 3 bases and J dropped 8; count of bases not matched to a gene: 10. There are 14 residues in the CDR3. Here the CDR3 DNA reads TGTGCCAGCAGCGCCTCTACAGGGGTTCAGGGCTACACCTTC. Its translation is CASSASTGVQGYTF. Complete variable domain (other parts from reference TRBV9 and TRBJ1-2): DSGVTQTPKHLITATGQRVTLRCSPRSGDLSVYWYQQSLDQGLQFLIQYYNGEERAKGNILERFSAQQFPDLHSELNLSSLELGDSALYFCASSASTGVQGYTFGSGTRLTVV.

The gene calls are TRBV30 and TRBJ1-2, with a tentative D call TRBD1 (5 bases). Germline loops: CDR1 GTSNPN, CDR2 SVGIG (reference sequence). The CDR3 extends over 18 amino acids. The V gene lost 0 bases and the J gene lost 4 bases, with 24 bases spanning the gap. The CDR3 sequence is CAWSVRVNLGAAFYGYTF. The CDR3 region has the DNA TGTGCCTGGAGTGTACGCGTCAATCTTGGGGCTGCCTTCTATGGCTACACCTTC.

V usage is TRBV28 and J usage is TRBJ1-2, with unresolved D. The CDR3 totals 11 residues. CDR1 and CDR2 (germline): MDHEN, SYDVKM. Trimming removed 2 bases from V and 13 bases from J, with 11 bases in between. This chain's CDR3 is CASSLGPRITF. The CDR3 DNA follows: TGTGCCAGCAGTTTAGGGCCTCGGATCACCTTC.